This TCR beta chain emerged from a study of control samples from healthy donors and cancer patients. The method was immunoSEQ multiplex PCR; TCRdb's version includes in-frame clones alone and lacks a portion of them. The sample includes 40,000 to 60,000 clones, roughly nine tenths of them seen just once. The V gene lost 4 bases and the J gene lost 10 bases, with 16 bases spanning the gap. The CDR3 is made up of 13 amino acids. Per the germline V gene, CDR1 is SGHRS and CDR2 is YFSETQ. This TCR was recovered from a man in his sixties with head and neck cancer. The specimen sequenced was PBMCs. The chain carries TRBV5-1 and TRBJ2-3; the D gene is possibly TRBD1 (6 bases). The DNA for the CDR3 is TGCGCCAGCAGCGGGCAGGGGAAGGATCCGCAGTATTTT. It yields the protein CASSGQGKDPQYF.